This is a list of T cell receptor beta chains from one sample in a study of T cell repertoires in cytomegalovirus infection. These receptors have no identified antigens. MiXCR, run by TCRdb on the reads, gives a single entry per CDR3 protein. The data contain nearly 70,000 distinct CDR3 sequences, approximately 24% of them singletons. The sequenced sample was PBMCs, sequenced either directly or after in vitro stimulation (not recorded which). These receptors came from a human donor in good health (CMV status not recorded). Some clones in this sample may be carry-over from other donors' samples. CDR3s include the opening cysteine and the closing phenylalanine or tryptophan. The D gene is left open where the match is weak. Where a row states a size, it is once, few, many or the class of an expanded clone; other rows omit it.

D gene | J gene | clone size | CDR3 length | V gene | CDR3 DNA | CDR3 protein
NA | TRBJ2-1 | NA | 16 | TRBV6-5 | TGTGCCAGCAGTTACTCGCCCGTTACTAGTTACAATGAGCAGTTCTTC | CASSYSPVTSYNEQFF
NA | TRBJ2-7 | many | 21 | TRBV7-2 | TGTGCCAGCAGCTTCCCCGTGGCCATGACTAGTCCCAAGATTCCCTCCTACGAGCAGTACTTC | CASSFPVAMTSPKIPSYEQYF
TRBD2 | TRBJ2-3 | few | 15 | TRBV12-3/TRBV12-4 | TGTGCCAGCAGATCCCAGGCTAGCGGGAGAGATACGCAGTATTTT | CASRSQASGRDTQYF
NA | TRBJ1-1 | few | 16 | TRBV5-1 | TGCGCCAGCAGCCAAGGGCAGGACCCTATGAACACTGAAGCTTTCTTT | CASSQGQDPMNTEAFF
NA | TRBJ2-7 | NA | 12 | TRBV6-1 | TGTGCCAGCAGTCCCGGACTTGGCGAGCAGTACTTC | CASSPGLGEQYF
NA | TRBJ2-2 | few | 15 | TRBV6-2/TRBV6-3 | TGTGCCAGCAGCTACAGGGGAGGGAACACCGGGGAGCTGTTTTTT | CASSYRGGNTGELFF
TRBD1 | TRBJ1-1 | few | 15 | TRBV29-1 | TGCAGCGTTGAATCCGTGGACAGGAGGGGGACTGAAGCTTTCTTT | CSVESVDRRGTEAFF
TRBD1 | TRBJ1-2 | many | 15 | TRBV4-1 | TGCGCCAGCAGCCAAACGGACAGGGCCTCCTATGGCTACACCTTC | CASSQTDRASYGYTF
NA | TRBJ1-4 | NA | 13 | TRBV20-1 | TGCAGTGCTAGAGATGAGACAGAGCGAAAACTGTTTTTT | CSARDETERKLFF
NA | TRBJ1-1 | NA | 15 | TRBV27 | TGTGCCAGCAGTTCCTACCGGGGGAAGAACACTGAAGCTTTCTTT | CASSSYRGKNTEAFF
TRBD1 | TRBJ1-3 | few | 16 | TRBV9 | TGTGCCAGCAGCGTTTGGGACAGGGGTCCAGGAAACACCATATATTTT | CASSVWDRGPGNTIYF
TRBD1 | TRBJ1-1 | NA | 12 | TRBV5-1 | TGCGCCAGCAGAGGGACAGGGACTGAAGCTTTCTTT | CASRGTGTEAFF
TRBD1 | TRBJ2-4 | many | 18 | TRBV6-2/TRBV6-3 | TGTGCCAGCAGTTATCTCATCGGGACAGGGACCCCCAAAAACATTCAGTACTTC | CASSYLIGTGTPKNIQYF
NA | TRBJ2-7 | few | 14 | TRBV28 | TGTGCCAGCAGTTCCGACAGGCAGTCCTACGAGCAGTACTTC | CASSSDRQSYEQYF
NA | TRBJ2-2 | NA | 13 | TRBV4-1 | TGCGCCAGCAGCCAGGACAACACCGGGGAGCTGTTTTTT | CASSQDNTGELFF
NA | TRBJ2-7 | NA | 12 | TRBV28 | TGTGCCAGCAGTTCCACACTGTACGAGCAGTACTTC | CASSSTLYEQYF
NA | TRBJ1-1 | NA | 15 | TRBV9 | TGTGCCAGCAGCGCAGACGGAGTGATGAACACTGAAGCTTTCTTT | CASSADGVMNTEAFF
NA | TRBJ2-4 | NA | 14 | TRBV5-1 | TGCGCCAGCAGCTTGAAAGATCGACAAAACATTCAGTACTTC | CASSLKDRQNIQYF